This TCR beta chain comes out of a study of cytomegalovirus exposure and HLA in healthy donors. Study summary: Researchers found that 81% of under 450 genotyped donors fell within the Caucasian-associated ancestry cluster. General study results and limits: Roughly even sequencing depth across donors was the assumption behind the presence/absence analyses.

Germline loops: CDR1 MNHNS, CDR2 SASEGT. V dropped 0 bases and J dropped 8 bases, with 13 bases sitting between them. The CDR3 consists of 14 residues. This clone was seen more than once but under ten times. Antigen unknown. 13 Jbeta primers and 60 Vbeta primers were used for the PCR. Original handling: Later reanalysis found tens of millions of unique TCR beta chains, approximately 11 million of them shared. Produced via immunoSEQ multiplex PCR; TCRdb's table is partial and in-frame only. From that table come the V and J calls and clone size; the DNA was used to work out D and trimming. This sample has around 170,000 clones, with roughly 82% found just once. Donors consisted of healthy bone marrow donors.

The J gene is TRBJ1-2, the V gene TRBV6-1; D is possibly TRBD1 (5 bases). Sequencing was carried out using PBMCs. This receptor was taken from a man in his forties or fifties in good health and CMV-seronegative. CDR3 sequence (DNA): TGTGCCAGCAGTGAAGCGGGGGGGGTCGGCGGCTACACCTTC. It yields the protein CASSEAGGVGGYTF.